This section outlines one T cell receptor (beta chain) sequence together with its context. What it binds is unknown. The data were obtained in a study of T-cell memory formation after mild COVID-19. Study summary: Each donor largely had its own TCR clusters. Regarding the study as a whole: Clones that contracted from day 15 to 85 had balanced CD4/CD8; later expanders were CD4+ biased.

Using constant-segment primers, 5'RACE produced TCR alpha and TCR beta cDNA libraries carrying sample barcodes and UMIs. Each CDR3 protein gets one entry after TCRdb re-called the 5' RACE reads with MiXCR. Here the sample spans about 430,000 distinct CDR3 sequences, approximately 24% being singletons. This CDR3 comprises 14 residues. V dropped 6 bases and J dropped 5; count of bases not matched to a gene: 4. Germline V gene data show CDR1 as WSHSY and CDR2 as SAAADI. Sample: PBMCs or a T cell subset sorted from them (not recorded which). The source of this sequence is an adult woman who had mild COVID-19 (a few samples of this study predate the infection). Cell type and time point are not known. V and J are TRBV10-2 and TRBJ2-7; 13 positions agree with TRBD2. Here the CDR3 DNA reads TGCGCCAGCAGCCACACTAGCGGGGGGGACGAGCAGTACTTC. This translates into CASSHTSGGDEQYF.